The present TCR beta chain was sequenced within a study of T cells in Graves' hyperthyroidism and ophthalmopathy (dated 2019 in TCRdb). Looking at the study overall: Peripheral blood samples were taken at initial diagnosis, before any treatment was given. In six Graves' hyperthyroidism patients, the study also compared T-cell repertoires from thyroid tissue with T-cell repertoires from blood. The 100 discovery patients were randomly split 7:3 into training and test sets. The paper describes TCR Vbeta CDR3 sequencing of more than 120 peripheral blood samples, made up of some 40 ophthalmopathy patients, some 76 hyperthyroidism patients and 17 progressor patients. To identify TCR V-J signatures that set the groups apart, the researchers used a discovery cohort of 100 or so patients, made up of roughly 45 with Graves' ophthalmopathy and some 55 with stable Graves' hyperthyroidism. After blood sampling, hyperthyroidism patients were treated with methimazole at a starting dose of 30 mg daily, and ophthalmopathy patients were treated with high-dose intravenous methylprednisolone. Whether ophthalmopathy could be predicted prospectively was tested in an independent validation cohort made up of 18 to 20 hyperthyroidism patients plus 17 patients who later progressed to ophthalmopathy.

In the ophthalmopathy patients, disease was moderately to severely active, with a Clinical Activity Score of 3 or more, a NOSPECS grade of 4 or more, and a duration of less than 3 months. Any patient with an uncontrolled infection, another autoimmune disease, pregnancy or lactation was excluded. Clinical symptoms, serum thyroxine and TRAb, thyroid ultrasound, and orbital computed tomography formed the basis for the diagnoses. Ficoll-Paque density gradient centrifugation was used to isolate PBMCs from about 10 ml of fresh peripheral blood. Total RNA was extracted with Trizol reagent, and quality was checked on an Agilent 2100 Bioanalyzer. TCR beta CDR3 regions were amplified from RNA transcripts. The TCR CDR3 was subjected to a first round of RT-PCR using the HTBI primer set and the Qiagen OneStep RT-PCR kit. The libraries were constructed in a second round of multiplex PCR and then size-selected and purified. Libraries were sequenced paired-end with 100 bp reads on an Illumina HiSeq2000. The original pipeline was this. Raw data were processed with SOAPnuke, discarding reads with adapters, uncalled bases, mean Phred below 15, or no exact constant-primer or identifier match. High-quality paired reads were merged with COPE v1.2.5, and unique nucleotide sequences were defined as clonotypes. Clonotypes were aligned to IMGT TRBV, TRBD and TRBJ reference segments using MiTCR v1.1. Only V-J combinations with frequency above 0.0001, covering about 99% of repertoires, were analysed. The TCS score was defined as F50 (clonal expansion) divided by E x V (chaos), with BLOSUM62-based TCRdist calculated between CDR3 peptides within each V-J. Welch's t-statistics and random forest reduced roughly 540 V-J features to about 13, which were used in a naive Bayes classifier (R e1071). TCRdb reworked the public reads: Q25 trimming with fastp, MiXCR clone assembly, productive beta chains retained. Every entry covers one CDR3 protein and lists the most common genes and DNA from its rows. TCRdb assigned the V and J calls; the authors' analysis was not used. The sample table holds a few hundred thousand distinct CDR3 sequences, of which less than 20% were seen once. The ten top clones hold 40% of the sample.

CDR1 and CDR2 are drawn from the germline V gene: MDHEN, SYDVKM. From its cysteine to its phenylalanine, the CDR3 spans 15 amino acids. Of all the DNA, just the CDR3 is kept, 45 bases in frame from base 1. Deletion took 2 bases off V and 2 bases off J, with a span of 12 bases between the germline ends. Study-level results and caveats: In cross-validation, a model built on a 13 V-J signature told ophthalmopathy apart from stable hyperthyroidism with under 90% sensitivity and approximately 81% specificity, and in testing the same model reached 80%/75%. Most expanded thyroid clonotypes (frequency above 0.001) were also detected in blood, a finding suggesting that blood repertoires may reflect thyroid immune responses. Sample size was not statistically predetermined, and blinding of investigators to group allocation was not performed. During validation, the model predicted progression to ophthalmopathy a median of about 6.5 months ahead of onset, with 70.59% sensitivity and 72.22% specificity.

The sample holds many counts of this clonotype. Its antigen has not been determined. Qualities for individual bases were not recorded, and no much larger clone is one base off. The TCR comes from a man in his late teens or twenties with Graves' ophthalmopathy. The material sequenced was blood. The rearrangement combines TRBV28 with TRBJ1-2; a confident D gene designation cannot be given. The nucleotide sequence is TGTGCCAGCAGTTTAGGAGCAGAACTAAACTATGGCTACACCTTC. Its coded protein is CASSLGAELNYGYTF.